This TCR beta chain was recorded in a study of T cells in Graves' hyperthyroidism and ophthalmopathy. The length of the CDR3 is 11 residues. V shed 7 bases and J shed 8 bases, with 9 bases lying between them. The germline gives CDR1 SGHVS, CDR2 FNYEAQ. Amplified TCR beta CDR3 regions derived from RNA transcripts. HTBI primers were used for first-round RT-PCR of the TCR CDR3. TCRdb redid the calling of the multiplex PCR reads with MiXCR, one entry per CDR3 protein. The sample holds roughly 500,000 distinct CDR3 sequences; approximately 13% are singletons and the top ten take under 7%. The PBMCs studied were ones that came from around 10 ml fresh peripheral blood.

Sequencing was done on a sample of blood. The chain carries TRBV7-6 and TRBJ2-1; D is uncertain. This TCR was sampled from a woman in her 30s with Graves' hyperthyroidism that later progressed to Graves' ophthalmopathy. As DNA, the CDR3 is TGTGCCAGCAACTCGGGTGATGAGCAGTTCTTC. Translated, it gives CASNSGDEQFF. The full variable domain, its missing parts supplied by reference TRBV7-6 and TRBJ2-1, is GAGVSQSPRYKVTKRGQDVALRCDPISGHVSLYWYRQALGQGPEFLTYFNYEAQQDKSGLPNDRFSAERPEGSISTLTIQRTEQRDSAMYRCASNSGDEQFFGPGTRLTVL.